Listed here is a single T cell receptor (beta chain). Its matching antigen is unknown. Treatment was busulfan-fludarabine conditioning, a marrow graft, and cyclophosphamide on days +3 and +4. With V trimmed by 2 bases and J by 0 bases, 2 bases remained unmatched. This CDR3 comprises 14 residues. Per germline, CDR1 SGHKS and CDR2 YYEKEE (reference sequence). This sample stems from a study of T cells after posttransplantation cyclophosphamide. Overall study results and limits: Recipient CMV seropositivity and CMV reactivation strongly tracked TRB clonality. TRB overlap between skin or GI tissue T cells and blood was limited. Later post-transplant blood repertoires were often dominated by donor CD8+ memory clones.

TCRdb's copy holds only in-frame clones and misses some; the assay was immunoSEQ multiplex PCR. The sample shows 17,000 or so clones, about three quarters of them seen only once. This sequence was found in a female patient between 35 and 55 years old who received an allogeneic stem cell transplant from a related donor, was CMV-positive, and had no GVHD. Some T cells may arise from the graft donor. Here the sequenced sample was CD8+ T cells sorted from PBMCs, taken 1903 days after a stem cell transplant with posttransplant cyclophosphamide. The chain recombines TRBV5-5 with TRBJ2-7; 7 bases map to TRBD1. In DNA, the CDR3 is TGTGCCAGCAGCTTATGGGACAGCTCCTACGAGCAGTACTTC. Its translation is CASSLWDSSYEQYF.